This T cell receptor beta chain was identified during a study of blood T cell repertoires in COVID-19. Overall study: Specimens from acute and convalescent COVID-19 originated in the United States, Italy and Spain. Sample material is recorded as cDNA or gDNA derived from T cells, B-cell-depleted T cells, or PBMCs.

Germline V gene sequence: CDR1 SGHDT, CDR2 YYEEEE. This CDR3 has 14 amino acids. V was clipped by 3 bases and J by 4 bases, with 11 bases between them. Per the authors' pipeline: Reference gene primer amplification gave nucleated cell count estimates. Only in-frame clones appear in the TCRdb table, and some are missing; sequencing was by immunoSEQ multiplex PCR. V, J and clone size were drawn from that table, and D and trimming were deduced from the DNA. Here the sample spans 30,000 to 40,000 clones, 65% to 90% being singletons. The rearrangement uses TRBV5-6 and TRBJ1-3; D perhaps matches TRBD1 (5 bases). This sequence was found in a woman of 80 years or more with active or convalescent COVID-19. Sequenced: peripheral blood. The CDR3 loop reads CASSSGGYGNTIYF. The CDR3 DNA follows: TGTGCCAGCAGCTCGGGGGGTTACGGAAACACCATATATTTT.